The rows below give T cell receptor beta chains drawn from one sample of a study of blood T cell repertoires in COVID-19. Profiling relied on immunoSEQ multiplex PCR, and the TCRdb table lists in-frame clones only, not all of them. The sample holds about 110,000 clones, less than 80% seen once. Material: peripheral blood. The receptors here all came from an elderly man with COVID-19, enrolled during active disease. Each CDR3 is given with its conserved first and last residue. The order of the fields is J gene, D gene, V gene, CDR3 DNA, CDR3 protein. The D gene is left open where the match is weak.

TRBJ1-5,TRBD1,TRBV28,TGTGCCAGCAGTTTTCAGGACAGGGCAGGACAGCCCCAGCATTTT,CASSFQDRAGQPQHF
TRBJ2-6,TRBD1,TRBV19,TGTGCCAGTAGTAAACAGGGGTTAAGCTCTGGGGCCAACGTCCTGACTTTC,CASSKQGLSSGANVLTF
TRBJ2-5,TRBD2,TRBV5-1,TGCGCCAGCAGCTTTGGACTAGCGGGACAAGAGACCCAGTACTTC,CASSFGLAGQETQYF
TRBJ2-7,-,TRBV5-6,TGTGCCAGCAGCTTGGTCCGGTCGAGCCCTTACGAGCAGTACTTC,CASSLVRSSPYEQYF
TRBJ1-6,TRBD1,TRBV7-9,TGTGCCAGCAGTCAACGACAGGGGGGGAGATCACCCCTCCACTTT,CASSQRQGGRSPLHF
TRBJ1-2,-,TRBV19,TGTGCCAGTAGTCTGGGCGTCCATGGCTACACCTTC,CASSLGVHGYTF
TRBJ2-1,TRBD1,TRBV10-2,TGCGCCAGCAGCCAGGGGGCGAGTTACAATGAGCAGTTCTTC,CASSQGASYNEQFF
TRBJ1-6,TRBD1,TRBV19,TGTGCCAGTAGCCTGGGACAGGGAAATTCACCCCTCCACTTT,CASSLGQGNSPLHF
TRBJ2-3,-,TRBV28,TGTGCCAGCAGGAAGGGGGTGCGCGCAGATACGCAGTATTTT,CASRKGVRADTQYF
TRBJ2-1,TRBD1,TRBV13,TGTGCCAGCAGCCCAGGACAGGTCGCCTACAATGAGCAGTTCTTC,CASSPGQVAYNEQFF